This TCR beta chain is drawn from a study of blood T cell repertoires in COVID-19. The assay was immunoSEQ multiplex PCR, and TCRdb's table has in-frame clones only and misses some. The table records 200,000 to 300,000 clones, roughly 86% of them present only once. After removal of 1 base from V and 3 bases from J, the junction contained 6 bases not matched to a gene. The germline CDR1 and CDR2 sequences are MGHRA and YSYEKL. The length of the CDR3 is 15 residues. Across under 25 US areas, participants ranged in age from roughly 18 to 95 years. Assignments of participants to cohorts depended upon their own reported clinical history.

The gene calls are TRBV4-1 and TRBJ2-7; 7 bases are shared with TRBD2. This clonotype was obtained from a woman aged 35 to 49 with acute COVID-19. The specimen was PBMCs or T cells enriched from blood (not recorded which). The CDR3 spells CASSQGLAVFYEQYF. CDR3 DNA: TGCGCCAGCAGCCAAGGTCTAGCGGTGTTCTACGAGCAGTACTTC.